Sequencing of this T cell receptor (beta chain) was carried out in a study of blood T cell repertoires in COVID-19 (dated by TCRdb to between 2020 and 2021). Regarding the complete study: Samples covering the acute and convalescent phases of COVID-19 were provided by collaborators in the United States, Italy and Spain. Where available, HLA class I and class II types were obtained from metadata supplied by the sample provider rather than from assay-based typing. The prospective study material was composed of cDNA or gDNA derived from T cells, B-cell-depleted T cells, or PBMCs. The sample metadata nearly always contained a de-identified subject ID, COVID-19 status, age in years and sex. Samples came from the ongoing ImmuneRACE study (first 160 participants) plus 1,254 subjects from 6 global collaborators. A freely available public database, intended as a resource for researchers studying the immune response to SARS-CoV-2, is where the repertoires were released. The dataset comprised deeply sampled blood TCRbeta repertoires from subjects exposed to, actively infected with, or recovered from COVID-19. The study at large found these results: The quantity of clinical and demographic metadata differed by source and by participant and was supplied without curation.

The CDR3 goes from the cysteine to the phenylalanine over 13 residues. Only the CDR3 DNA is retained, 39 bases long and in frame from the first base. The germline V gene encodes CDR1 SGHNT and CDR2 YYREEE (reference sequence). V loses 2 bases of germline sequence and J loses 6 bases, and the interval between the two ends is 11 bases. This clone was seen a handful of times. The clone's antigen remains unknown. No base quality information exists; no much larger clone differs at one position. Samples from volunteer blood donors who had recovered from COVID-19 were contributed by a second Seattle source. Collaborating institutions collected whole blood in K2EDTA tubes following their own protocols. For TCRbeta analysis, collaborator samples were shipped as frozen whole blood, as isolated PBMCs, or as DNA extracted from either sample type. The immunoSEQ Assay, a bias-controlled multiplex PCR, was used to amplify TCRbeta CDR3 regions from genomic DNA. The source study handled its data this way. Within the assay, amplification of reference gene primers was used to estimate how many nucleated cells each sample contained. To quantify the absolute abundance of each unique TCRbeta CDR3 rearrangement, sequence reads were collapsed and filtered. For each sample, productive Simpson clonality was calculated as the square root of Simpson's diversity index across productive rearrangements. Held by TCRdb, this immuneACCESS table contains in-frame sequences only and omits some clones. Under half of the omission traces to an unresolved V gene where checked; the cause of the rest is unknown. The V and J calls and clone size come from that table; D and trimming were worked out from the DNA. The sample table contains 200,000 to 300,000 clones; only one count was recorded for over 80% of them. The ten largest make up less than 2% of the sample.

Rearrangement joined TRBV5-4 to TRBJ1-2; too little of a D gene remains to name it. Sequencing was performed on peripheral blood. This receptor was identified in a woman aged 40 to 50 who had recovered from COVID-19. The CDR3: CASSFFGDHGYTF. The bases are TGTGCCAGCAGCTTTTTCGGGGATCATGGCTACACCTTC.